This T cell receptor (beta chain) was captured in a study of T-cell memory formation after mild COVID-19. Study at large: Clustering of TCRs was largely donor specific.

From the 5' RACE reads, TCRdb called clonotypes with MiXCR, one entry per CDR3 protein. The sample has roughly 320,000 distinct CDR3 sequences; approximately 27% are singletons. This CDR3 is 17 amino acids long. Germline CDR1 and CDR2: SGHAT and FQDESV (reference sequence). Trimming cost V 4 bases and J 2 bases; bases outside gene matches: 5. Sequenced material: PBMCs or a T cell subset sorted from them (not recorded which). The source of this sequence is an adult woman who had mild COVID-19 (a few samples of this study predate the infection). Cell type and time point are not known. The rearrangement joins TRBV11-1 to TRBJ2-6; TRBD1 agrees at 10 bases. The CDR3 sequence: CASSSRQGATGANVLTF. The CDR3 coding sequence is TGTGCCAGCAGCTCTAGACAGGGGGCTACTGGGGCCAACGTCCTGACTTTC.